Described below is a single TCR beta chain sequence and its context. Which antigen it targets is not known. No base-level quality is on record; no much larger clone is a single base apart. To prepare the library, the immunoSEQ multiplex PCR assay was applied. What TCRdb holds here is the immuneACCESS table cut down to in-frame rearrangements. Part of the clones is not present; checked against another copy, under half of the missing clones reflect an unresolved V gene, and the others are unexplained. The sample table shows tens of thousands of clones, and roughly 92% are seen once. The ten largest clones capture about 0.39% of the sample. The data originate from a study of technical replicates of blood from a few donors (dated by TCRdb to 2016 to 2017). Trimming removed 3 bases from V and 5 bases from J; the gene matches leave 4 bases unexplained. Based on the germline V gene, the CDR1 and CDR2 sequences are KGHSH and LQKENI. Measured from the cysteine to the phenylalanine, the CDR3 is 13 residues long. Here the CDR3 DNA is all that survives: 39 bases in frame from base 1.

This clonotype originated in a human donor in good health. The rearrangement combines TRBV18 with TRBJ2-7; TRBD1 lines up with 7 middle nucleotides. The specimen sequenced was T cells isolated from PBMCs. The bases are TGTGCCAGCTCACCGACAGGGAGCCACGAGCAGTACTTC. Its protein reads: CASSPTGSHEQYF.